The 30 T cell receptor beta chains below were found in one sample sequenced in a study of identical twins. TCRdb reanalysed the 5' RACE reads using MiXCR and keeps one entry per CDR3 protein. The sample lists a few hundred thousand distinct CDR3 sequences, 13% to 15% occurring once. The same data also went into a second study, on yellow fever vaccine responses in identical twins.

The sequenced material came from CD4+ T cells sorted from blood. All receptors derive from a woman aged 18-30 years in good health.

The chain uses TRBV6-1 and TRBJ2-3; 15 nucleotides agree with TRBD2. Losses at the gene ends were 7 bases for V and 6 bases for J; bases not matched to a gene: 17. The length of the CDR3 is 19 residues. Germline V gene lookup returns CDR1 MNHNS and CDR2 SASEGT. CDR3 sequence reads: CASTRTSGRVLLASDTQYF. As DNA, the CDR3 is TGTGCCAGCACCAGGACTAGCGGGAGGGTACTATTGGCATCGGATACGCAGTATTTT.

This clonotype was counted between two and nine times. The genes are TRBV5-6 and TRBJ2-7; 10 positions agree with TRBD1. The CDR3 length is 15 residues. V was pared by 3 bases and J by 3 bases, with 6 bases of the junction left unmatched. Per germline, CDR1 SGHDT and CDR2 YYEEEE. CDR3 bases: TGTGCCAGCAGCTGGGGGGGACAGGGGTACTACGAGCAGTACTTC. Its translation is CASSWGGQGYYEQYF.

The CDR3 DNA sequence: TGTGCCAGCAGCTTACAGGGGAATTGGAATGAGCAGTTCTTC. Protein product: CASSLQGNWNEQFF. The chain uses TRBV7-2 and TRBJ2-1; TRBD1 might be the D (6 bases). Trimming took 2 bases from V and 7 from J, leaving 12 bases between them. The germline CDR1 and CDR2 sequences are SGHTA and FQGNSA. The CDR3 extends over 14 amino acids.

This clonotype appeared a few times. The rearrangement links TRBV10-3 to TRBJ1-2; possible D gene TRBD1, 5 bases. The V gene's germline CDR1 is ENHRY and CDR2 SYGVKD. This CDR3 has 16 amino acids. V was pared by 0 bases and J by 8 bases, with 19 bases between. The CDR3 sequence is CAISESPEGRARGYTF. The CDR3 DNA reads as TGTGCCATCAGTGAGTCGCCGGAGGGCAGGGCCAGGGGCTACACCTTC.

This clonotype was found a few times. This chain joins TRBV7-2 and TRBJ2-5, with 7 bases matching TRBD2. The CDR3 covers 14 residues. Germline values: CDR1 SGHTA, CDR2 FQGNSA. Losses at the gene ends were 0 bases for V and 4 bases for J; bases not matched to a gene: 2. CDR3 sequence (DNA): TGTGCCAGCAGCTTAGCGACTAGCCGAGAGACCCAGTACTTC. Its translation is CASSLATSRETQYF. Full variable domain (rest looked up from reference TRBV7-2 and TRBJ2-5): GAGVSQSPSNKVTEKGKDVELRCDPISGHTALYWYRQSLGQGLEFLIYFQGNSAPDKSGLPSDRFSAERTGGSVSTLTIQRTQQEDSAVYLCASSLATSRETQYFGPGTRLLVL.

The chain uses TRBV14 and TRBJ2-1; TRBD1 is a possible D gene (5 bases). The CDR3 has 13 residues. Germline assignment: CDR1 SGHDN and CDR2 FVKESK. The V end was cut by 1 base, the J end by 11 bases, with 12 bases between. CDR3 DNA: TGTGCCAGCAGCCAAGCTAGGACAATGAAGCAGTTCTTC. It translates to CASSQARTMKQFF.

This clonotype occurred a few times. V gene TRBV6-2 or TRBV6-3 combines with J gene TRBJ2-1; maybe TRBD2 (5 bases). This CDR3 has 11 amino acids. V lost 5 bases and J lost 9, with 8 bases in between. Germline V gene data show CDR1 as MNHEY and CDR2 as SVGEGT. As DNA, the CDR3 is TGTGCCAGCAGTGCGGGTATTGAGCAGTTCTTC. It translates to CASSAGIEQFF.

Only a few counts were recorded for this clonotype. The chain uses TRBV20-1 and TRBJ2-7, with 7 bases aligning to TRBD2. V was clipped by 5 bases and J by 4 bases; unmatched bases: 8. The CDR3 contains 13 residues. In germline, CDR1 is DFQATT, CDR2 SNEGSKA (reference sequence). This CDR3 is CSARGVGAYEQYF. DNA for the CDR3: TGCAGTGCTCGGGGGGTCGGGGCATACGAGCAGTACTTC.

This clonotype was counted only a few times. The J gene is TRBJ2-1, the V gene TRBV4-2, with 9 bases identical to TRBD1. From germline, CDR1 is LGHNA and CDR2 YNFKEQ. Germline trimming cut 4 bases from V and 9 bases from J; bases unmatched to any gene: 13. The CDR3 contains 16 residues. CDR3 bases: TGTGCCAGCAGCCGACGCTTGGACAGGGGTTTGGGTGAGCAGTTCTTC. Amino acid sequence: CASSRRLDRGLGEQFF.

This clonotype was observed a few times. This sequence joins TRBV6-1 and TRBJ2-7, with 7 bases identical to TRBD1. The CDR3 has 13 amino acids. Per germline, CDR1 MNHNS and CDR2 SASEGT. V lost 6 bases to trimming and J lost 2 bases; unmatched junction nucleotides: 4. CDR3 protein: CASSRGTAYEQYF. Written as DNA, the CDR3 is TGTGCCAGCAGCAGAGGGACAGCCTACGAGCAGTACTTC.

This clonotype has a count of ten or more. The CDR3 spells CASSVQINQPQHF. CDR3 in DNA: TGTGCCAGCAGCGTACAGATTAATCAGCCCCAGCATTTT. The chain joins TRBV2 to TRBJ1-5; D gene uncertain. The CDR3 has 13 residues. Germline CDR1 and CDR2: SNHLY and FYNNEI. Trimming pared 6 bases from V and 4 bases from J, leaving 10 bases between.

On this clonotype: A junction boundary mismatches the germline segment, possibly from a read error. This chain joins TRBV6-5 and TRBJ2-7; 7 nucleotides align to TRBD1. The CDR3 loop spans 15 amino acids. The germline V gene encodes CDR1 MNHEY and CDR2 SVGAGI. CDR3 DNA: TGTGCCAGCAGTTTACCCGGACAGGAGGCCTACAAGCAGTACTTC. Translation gives CASSLPGQEAYKQYF.

This chain connects TRBV6-2 or TRBV6-3 to TRBJ2-7; maybe TRBD2 (6 bases). Germline CDR1 is MNHEY and CDR2 is SVGEGT. V gave up 6 bases and J gave up 4 bases, with 13 bases separating them. This CDR3 is 13 amino acids long. CDR3 in amino acids: CASSDPSEYEQYF. The CDR3 DNA follows: TGTGCCAGCAGCGACCCTAGCGAATACGAGCAGTACTTC.

There are a few counts of this clonotype. This chain uses TRBV5-1 with TRBJ1-2; D is uncertain. Trimming took off 4 bases at V and 8 bases at J, with 15 bases between the two ends. Germline V gene sequence: CDR1 SGHRS, CDR2 YFSETQ. The CDR3 length is 13 residues. The CDR3 sequence is CASSLDGVLGYTF. The DNA of the CDR3 is TGCGCCAGCAGCCTTGACGGTGTTCTGGGCTACACCTTC.

This clonotype has just a few counts. V gene TRBV20-1 combines with J gene TRBJ1-1; maybe TRBD1 (5 bases). The germline V gene has CDR1 DFQATT and CDR2 SNEGSKA (reference sequence). The CDR3 is 10 residues long. CDR3: CTGTHTEAFF. In nucleotides, the CDR3 is TGCACAGGGACGCACACTGAAGCTTTCTTT.

The table lists this clonotype with a few counts. This chain uses TRBV12-3 or TRBV12-4 with TRBJ1-1, with unresolved D. CDR3 size: 15 residues. Trimming left V 5 bases short and J 1 base short, with 14 bases between. CDR3 sequence reads: CASSPFGPGNTEAFF. The CDR3 DNA is TGTGCCAGCAGTCCTTTTGGACCGGGGAACACTGAAGCTTTCTTT.

This clonotype was picked up a small number of times. The V call is TRBV12-3 or TRBV12-4, the J call TRBJ2-3, with 9 bases matching TRBD1. The CDR3 sequence is 15 residues long. V gave up 4 bases and J gave up 5 bases; unmatched junction bases: 7. This chain's CDR3 is CASSSTDRGGDTQYF. DNA for the CDR3: TGTGCCAGCAGTTCTACGGACAGGGGAGGAGATACGCAGTATTTT.

The table lists this clonotype with a few counts. The chain carries TRBV7-6 and TRBJ1-5, with D unresolved. The CDR3 spans 13 residues. Trimming took off 5 bases at V and 5 bases at J, with 10 bases between the two ends. CDR1 is SGHVS and CDR2 is FNYEAQ in the germline V gene. The CDR3 nucleotides read TGTGCCAGCAGCCAAGACGTTGATCAGCCCCAGCATTTT. Encoded protein: CASSQDVDQPQHF.

V usage is TRBV9 and J usage is TRBJ2-3; D is possibly TRBD1 (6 bases). V lost 3 bases and J 10 bases, leaving 15 bases between the germline ends. The germline CDR1 and CDR2 sequences are SGDLS and YYNGEE. The CDR3 totals 13 residues. The CDR3 DNA reads as TGTGCCAGCAGCGGGGACATGGCGGGTTCGCAGTATTTT. Translation: CASSGDMAGSQYF.

This clonotype was counted between two and nine times. V is TRBV5-1 and J is TRBJ2-3; D uncertain. Trimming removed 4 bases at V and 2 bases at J, with 11 bases between. Germline CDR1 is SGHRS and CDR2 is YFSETQ. The CDR3 has 14 residues. The CDR3 region is CASSPRQNTDTQYF. CDR3 nucleotide sequence: TGCGCCAGCAGCCCGAGACAAAACACAGATACGCAGTATTTT.

The chain has TRBV5-4 and TRBJ2-1; 9 nucleotides line up with TRBD1. The V gene end was trimmed by 4 bases and the J gene end by 4 bases; junction bases not matched to a gene: 6. Germline CDR1 SGHNT, CDR2 YYREEE (reference sequence). The CDR3 is made up of 15 amino acids. In DNA, the CDR3 is TGTGCCAGCAGCGCTGACAGGGGGAGGTACAATGAGCAGTTCTTC. The encoded protein is CASSADRGRYNEQFF.

J is TRBJ2-7 and V is TRBV11-1; 10 positions agree with TRBD1. This CDR3 contains 18 residues. The germline gives CDR1 SGHAT, CDR2 FQDESV (reference sequence). V gave up 3 bases and J gave up 1 base; unmatched junction bases: 12. The CDR3, as DNA: TGTGCCAGCAGCTTGGACAGGGGGTACCCCGGGCGGTCCTACGAGCAGTACTTC. Amino acids: CASSLDRGYPGRSYEQYF.

The chain employs TRBV10-3 and TRBJ1-1; possibly TRBD1 for D (6 bases). Germline V lookup: CDR1 ENHRY, CDR2 SYGVKD. Trimming took off 11 bases at V and 1 base at J, with 20 bases between the two ends. CDR3 length equals 15 residues. The CDR3 spells CAVVPGTRRNTEAFF. The CDR3, as DNA: TGTGCCGTTGTACCCGGGACACGGAGGAACACTGAAGCTTTCTTT.

This sequence joins TRBV28 and TRBJ2-7, with D perhaps matching TRBD1 (5 bases). Germline V gene lookup returns CDR1 MDHEN and CDR2 SYDVKM. V was trimmed by 2 bases and J by 6 bases, leaving 8 bases between them. The CDR3 spans 12 residues. The CDR3 loop reads CASSLLQGEQYF. In DNA, the CDR3 is TGTGCCAGCAGTTTACTCCAGGGCGAGCAGTACTTC.

This clonotype was seen only a few times. The chain has TRBV20-1 and TRBJ1-1; the match to TRBD1 covers 11 bases. V dropped 6 bases and J dropped 4; count of bases not matched to a gene: 7. Per germline, CDR1 DFQATT and CDR2 SNEGSKA (reference sequence). There are 14 residues in the CDR3. Here the CDR3 reads CSARTGGRVTEAFF. The CDR3 nucleotides read TGCAGTGCAAGGACAGGGGGCCGAGTCACTGAAGCTTTCTTT.

This clonotype is a singleton in its sample. The chain employs TRBV6-5 and TRBJ1-1, with D maybe TRBD1 (5 bases). Germline V lookup: CDR1 MNHEY, CDR2 SVGAGI. The length of the CDR3 is 16 residues. The germline V and J ends were trimmed by 2 bases and 5 bases, with 18 bases remaining between them. CDR3 in DNA: TGTGCCAGCAGTTACCGGGCCGGGACTGCAAAGACTGAAGCTTTCTTT. This translates into CASSYRAGTAKTEAFF.

The CDR3 protein is CASRPRGLTGELFF. The DNA for the CDR3 is TGTGCCAGCAGGCCCCGGGGGCTCACCGGGGAGCTGTTTTTT. This rearrangement joins TRBV6-2 or TRBV6-3 to TRBJ2-2; tentatively, D is TRBD1 or TRBD2 (6 bases each). Germline CDR1 is MNHEY and CDR2 is SVGEGT. V lost 6 bases, J lost 4 bases, and 12 bases lay in between. This CDR3 has 14 amino acids.

In this sample, this clonotype turned up a few times. The J gene is TRBJ2-5, the V gene TRBV18; D ambiguous. The V gene lost 1 base and the J gene lost 4 bases, with 10 bases spanning the gap. Germline V gene lookup returns CDR1 KGHSH and CDR2 LQKENI. This CDR3 is 14 amino acids long. Here the CDR3 reads CASSPQNGPETQYF. CDR3 coding DNA: TGTGCCAGCTCACCACAGAACGGCCCAGAGACCCAGTACTTC. The full variable domain, in which reference TRBV18 and TRBJ2-5 provide the parts outside the CDR3, is NAGVMQNPRHLVRRRGQEARLRCSPMKGHSHVYWYRQLPEEGLKFMVYLQKENIIDESGMPKERFSAEFPKEGPSILRIQQVVRGDSAAYFCASSPQNGPETQYFGPGTRLLVL.

The CDR3 nucleotides are TGTGCCAGCAGGGAACAGGGGGCAAAAAACAATGAGCAGTTCTTC. Its translation is CASREQGAKNNEQFF. This chain joins TRBV7-9 and TRBJ2-1, with 9 bases identical to TRBD1. V shed 6 bases, J shed 5 bases, and the junction held 8 bases outside the gene matches. The germline gives CDR1 SEHNR, CDR2 FQNEAQ (reference sequence). The CDR3 consists of 15 residues.

V and J are TRBV20-1 and TRBJ1-1; unclear D gene. The V and J ends lost 2 bases and 4 bases respectively, with 11 bases between them. The germline V gene has CDR1 DFQATT and CDR2 SNEGSKA (reference sequence). The CDR3 is 13 amino acids. DNA for the CDR3: TGCAGTGCTAGAATTGTCGTGACCACTGAAGCTTTCTTT. It encodes CSARIVVTTEAFF.